The 26 T cell receptor beta chains presented below share a single source sample, sequenced in a study of blood T cell repertoires in COVID-19. Clones were read by immunoSEQ multiplex PCR, and TCRdb kept only the in-frame ones, dropping some. Of around 100,000 clones detected, approximately 88% appear once; the ten largest clones hold 5% to 6.5%. The sample taken for sequencing was peripheral blood. These receptors all come from a human donor in a cohort sampled during active COVID-19.

The CDR3, as DNA: TGTGCTAGTGGTTTCGGCGGGAGGGCCCACGAGCAGTACTTC. This translates into CASGFGGRAHEQYF. The V and J genes are TRBV12-5 and TRBJ2-7; 9 bases match TRBD2. The CDR3 has 14 amino acids. Germline V gene data show CDR1 as LGHNT and CDR2 as FRNRAP. J gave up 5 bases and V 3 bases, and 5 bases lay outside the gene matches.

V gene TRBV7-3 combines with J gene TRBJ2-1; tentative D call: TRBD2 (6 bases). V was shortened by 11 bases and J by 7 bases, with 18 bases between the two germline ends. Germline V gene sequence: CDR1 SGHTA, CDR2 FQGTGA. The CDR3 extends over 13 amino acids. Here the CDR3 DNA reads TGTGCCTCAGCGGAGGGCCTAGGGAATGAGCAGTTCTTC. Its protein product is CASAEGLGNEQFF.

The J gene is TRBJ2-3, the V gene TRBV7-3; 8 bases map to TRBD2. With V trimmed by 1 base and J by 4 bases, 13 bases remained unmatched. CDR1 SGHTA and CDR2 FQGTGA come from the germline V gene. The CDR3 is 18 amino acids. The CDR3 sequence is CASSLRVVGGGIPDTQYF. CDR3 nucleotides: TGTGCCAGCAGCTTAAGAGTCGTTGGCGGGGGGATCCCAGATACGCAGTATTTT.

V usage is TRBV3-1 (or the pseudogene TRBV3-2) and J usage is TRBJ1-3; 7 bases agree with TRBD1. The junction had 5 bases not matched to a gene; V was cut back by 0 bases and J by 0 bases. This CDR3 comprises 17 residues. The germline CDR1 and CDR2 sequences are LGHDT and YNNKEL (reference sequence). DNA of the CDR3: TGTGCCAGCAGCCAAGATGGGACAGCCCTCTCTGGAAACACCATATATTTT. Translation gives CASSQDGTALSGNTIYF.

V gene TRBV18 combines with J gene TRBJ2-5, with D uncertain. The V gene lost 2 bases and the J gene lost 4 bases, with 8 bases spanning the gap. The V gene's germline CDR1 is KGHSH and CDR2 LQKENI. The CDR3 covers 13 residues. CDR3 coding DNA: TGTGCCAGCTCACCAGGGCCCCGAGAGACCCAGTACTTC. It encodes CASSPGPRETQYF.

The V and J genes are TRBV12-3 or TRBV12-4 and TRBJ2-7; 7 bases agree with TRBD1. This CDR3 contains 13 residues. V gave up 4 bases and J gave up 5 bases; unmatched junction bases: 5. CDR3 nucleotides: TGTGCCAGCAGTTCATGGGACAGCCACGAGCAGTACTTC. It yields the protein CASSSWDSHEQYF.

The rearrangement joins TRBV28 to TRBJ2-2, with 9 positions matching TRBD1. The ends lost 5 bases at V and 0 bases at J; junction bases unmatched: 7. Germline CDR1 MDHEN, CDR2 SYDVKM. This CDR3 contains 17 residues. CDR3 nucleotides: TGTGCCAGCAGTCAAAACCGACAGGGGGCGAACACCGGGGAGCTGTTTTTT. Encoded protein: CASSQNRQGANTGELFF.

This chain joins TRBV19 and TRBJ2-2, with 8 bases lining up with TRBD1. This CDR3 comprises 19 residues. V trimming: 5 bases; J trimming: 5 bases; junction bases outside the gene matches: 19. CDR1 is LNHDA and CDR2 is SQIVND in the germline V gene (reference sequence). The chain's CDR3 is CASSFPPWNRGEETGELFF. CDR3 nucleotide sequence: TGTGCCAGTAGTTTCCCCCCATGGAACAGGGGGGAGGAAACCGGGGAGCTGTTTTTT. The variable domain in full, with the rest retrieved from reference TRBV19 and TRBJ2-2, is DGGITQSPKYLFRKEGQNVTLSCEQNLNHDAMYWYRQDPGQGLRLIYYSQIVNDFQKGDIAEGYSVSREKKESFPLTVTSAQKNPTAFYLCASSFPPWNRGEETGELFFGEGSRLTVL.

This sequence joins TRBV14 and TRBJ1-6; D remains unclear. The V and J ends lost 5 bases and 2 bases respectively, with 7 bases between them. The CDR3 totals 14 residues. The germline V gene encodes CDR1 SGHDN and CDR2 FVKESK. DNA of the CDR3: TGTGCCAGCAGCGGCGGGGCCTATAATTCACCCCTCCACTTT. The encoded protein is CASSGGAYNSPLHF.

The V and J genes are TRBV6-1 and TRBJ2-7; D possibly corresponds to TRBD1 (6 bases). CDR3 length: 15 amino acids. Germline V gene lookup returns CDR1 MNHNS and CDR2 SASEGT. Between the trimmed V and J ends, which lost 2 bases and 4 bases, there was a span of 15 bases. The CDR3, as DNA: TGTGCCAGCAGTGAAAGTTGGGGGCCCCGGTACGAGCAGTACTTC. This codes for CASSESWGPRYEQYF.

The chain combines TRBV5-4 with TRBJ1-4, with 7 bases aligning to TRBD1. Germline CDR1 SGHNT, CDR2 YYREEE (reference sequence). Unmatched junction bases numbered 4, after V lost 0 bases and J lost 5 bases. This CDR3 is 15 amino acids long. Here the CDR3 reads CASSLGAGGNEKLFF. The CDR3 coding sequence is TGTGCCAGCAGCTTGGGGGCAGGGGGGAATGAAAAACTGTTTTTT.

This clone was counted ten times or more. The chain is built from TRBV6-5 and TRBJ1-1; D is uncertain. Deletions cut 9 bases from V and 3 bases from J, with 17 bases between. CDR1 is MNHEY and CDR2 is SVGAGI in the germline V gene. This CDR3 has 14 residues. The CDR3 DNA reads as TGTGCCAGGCCCTCGGGGTTCGGCGACACTGAAGCTTTCTTT. Encoded protein: CARPSGFGDTEAFF.

V is TRBV30 and J is TRBJ1-2; maybe TRBD1 (5 bases). Looked up from germline, CDR1 is GTSNPN and CDR2 is SVGIG (reference sequence). This CDR3 has 13 amino acids. V was cut by 3 bases and J by 4 bases, with 12 bases left in between. For the CDR3, the DNA is TGTGCCTGGAGCGAAGACAGCGTCTATGGCTACACCTTC. This translates into CAWSEDSVYGYTF. Full variable domain (remainder filled in from reference TRBV30 and TRBJ1-2): SQTIHQWPATLVQPVGSPLSLECTVEGTSNPNLYWYRQAAGRGLQLLFYSVGIGQISSEVPQNLSASRPQDRQFILSSKKLLLSDSGFYLCAWSEDSVYGYTFGSGTRLTVV.

The rearrangement links TRBV4-1 to TRBJ2-5; a weak D match, TRBD2 (6 bases). This CDR3 is built from 15 residues. Germline V gene data show CDR1 as MGHRA and CDR2 as YSYEKL. V was trimmed by 0 bases and J by 4 bases, leaving 12 bases between them. The CDR3 loop is CASSQEGRGGETQYF. As DNA, the CDR3 is TGCGCCAGCAGCCAAGAAGGGCGGGGTGGAGAGACCCAGTACTTC.

The chain uses TRBV13 and TRBJ2-7, with 10 bases fitting TRBD2. V dropped 0 bases and J dropped 0; count of bases not matched to a gene: 5. Germline CDR1 and CDR2: PRHDT and FYEKMQ (reference sequence). The CDR3 loop spans 17 amino acids. The DNA for the CDR3 is TGTGCCAGCAGCTTAGGGTCACTAGCGGGGACCTCCTACGAGCAGTACTTC. It codes for CASSLGSLAGTSYEQYF.

The chain has TRBV2 and TRBJ1-2; D ambiguous. The length of the CDR3 is 13 residues. With 1 base removed from V and 8 bases from J, the gap between germline ends came to 11 bases. Per germline, CDR1 SNHLY and CDR2 FYNNEI. The CDR3 loop reads CASSEGSRYGYTF. In DNA form, the CDR3 reads TGTGCCAGCAGTGAAGGTTCGAGGTACGGCTACACCTTC. Full variable domain (missing parts from reference TRBV2 and TRBJ1-2): EPEVTQTPSHQVTQMGQEVILRCVPISNHLYFYWYRQILGQKVEFLVSFYNNEISEKSEIFDDQFSVERPDGSNFTLKIRSTKLEDSAMYFCASSEGSRYGYTFGSGTRLTVV.

The chain employs TRBV30 and TRBJ2-1; a weak D match, TRBD1 (5 bases). V dropped 1 base and J dropped 12 bases, with 16 bases sitting between them. Germline V gene sequence: CDR1 GTSNPN, CDR2 SVGIG (reference sequence). The CDR3 consists of 13 residues. As DNA, the CDR3 is TGTGCCTGGAGTGCAGGGATAAACGTGGGGCAGTTCTTC. Amino acid sequence: CAWSAGINVGQFF.

The chain carries TRBV27 and TRBJ2-7; 8 bases align to TRBD2. V dropped 6 bases and J dropped 0; count of bases not matched to a gene: 10. Germline V gene lookup returns CDR1 MNHEY and CDR2 SMNVEV (reference sequence). CDR3 size: 16 residues. As DNA, the CDR3 is TGTGCCAGCAGCCCATCGGGGGGGGAAAGCTCCTACGAGCAGTACTTC. Residues: CASSPSGGESSYEQYF.

This clone was observed a few times. The chain employs TRBV6-2 or TRBV6-3 and TRBJ2-7, with D perhaps TRBD2 (6 bases). Germline values: CDR1 MNHEY, CDR2 SVGEGT. The CDR3 extends over 13 amino acids. V lost 5 bases, J lost 2 bases, and 10 bases lay in between. CDR3 loop: CASSRDSTYEQYF. CDR3 bases: TGTGCCAGCAGTCGGGACTCAACCTACGAGCAGTACTTC.

The chain has TRBV6-2 or TRBV6-3 and TRBJ2-5; D is possibly TRBD1 (5 bases). There are 12 residues in the CDR3. The germline V and J ends were trimmed by 2 bases and 4 bases, with 5 bases remaining between them. Looked up from germline, CDR1 is MNHEY and CDR2 is SVGEGT. CDR3 loop: CASSYRGETQYF. The CDR3 DNA reads as TGTGCCAGCAGTTACAGGGGAGAGACCCAGTACTTC.

This chain joins TRBV18 and TRBJ1-1; D is unresolved. Germline lookup yields CDR1 KGHSH and CDR2 LQKENI. V shed 0 bases and J shed 11 bases, with 16 bases lying between them. The CDR3 extends over 14 amino acids. In nucleotides, the CDR3 is TGTGCCAGCTCACCACCGAACGGGAAGATCGGGGCTTTCTTT. Protein sequence: CASSPPNGKIGAFF.

The gene calls are TRBV6-5 and TRBJ1-2, with 10 bases identical to TRBD1. This CDR3 spans 14 amino acids. Germline V gene data show CDR1 as MNHEY and CDR2 as SVGAGI. V lost 7 bases to trimming and J lost 2 bases; unmatched junction nucleotides: 4. The CDR3 DNA is TGTGCCAGCACCCCGGACAGGGGGAACTATGGCTACACCTTC. It specifies CASTPDRGNYGYTF.

The V gene is TRBV5-4, the J gene TRBJ2-2; 10 bases match TRBD2. CDR1 is SGHNT, CDR2 YYREEE, per germline (reference sequence). V gave up 4 bases and J gave up 6 bases; unmatched junction bases: 6. This CDR3 contains 15 residues. This CDR3 reads CASSISGRVSGELFF. CDR3 nucleotides: TGTGCCAGCAGCATAAGCGGGAGGGTGTCCGGGGAGCTGTTTTTT.

The V and J genes are TRBV7-6 and TRBJ2-1, with 10 positions matching TRBD2. Germline V lookup: CDR1 SGHVS, CDR2 FNYEAQ. Trimming took 1 base from V and 1 from J; bases not matched to a gene: 13. The CDR3 sequence is 20 residues long. The CDR3 DNA is TGTGCCAGCAGCTTAGTTGCCCTAGCGGGAGCGCTAGGGTCCTACAATGAGCAGTTCTTC. Encoded protein: CASSLVALAGALGSYNEQFF.

The chain is built from TRBV9 and TRBJ2-2, with 9 bases aligning to TRBD2. CDR1 is SGDLS, CDR2 YYNGEE, per germline. The CDR3 is made up of 15 amino acids. J gave up 9 bases and V 1 base, and 7 bases lay outside the gene matches. CDR3 amino acids: CASSVIAGGPRELFF. CDR3 in DNA: TGTGCCAGCAGCGTAATCGCGGGAGGGCCCCGGGAGCTGTTTTTT.

The CDR3 reads CSALSTPYEQYF. CDR3 bases: TGCAGCGCTCTGTCCACACCCTACGAGCAGTACTTC. The J gene is TRBJ2-7, the V gene TRBV29-1; D gene uncertain. V lost 7 bases and J lost 2, with 12 bases in between. The CDR3 totals 12 residues. CDR1 is SQVTM and CDR2 is ANQGSEA in the germline V gene.